The 24 T cell receptor beta chains listed next were all sequenced from one sample in a study of blood T cell repertoires in COVID-19. TCRdb's copy holds only in-frame clones and misses some; the assay was immunoSEQ multiplex PCR. The data show tens of thousands of clones, more than 80% seen once. The source material was peripheral blood. These receptors all come from a man aged 45-60 years with active or convalescent COVID-19.

This clone was found once. The genes are TRBV5-1 and TRBJ2-2; weak D call: TRBD2 (5 bases). V was pared by 4 bases and J by 3 bases, with 7 bases between. Germline V gene sequence: CDR1 SGHRS, CDR2 YFSETQ. The CDR3 has 13 amino acids. In nucleotides, the CDR3 is TGCGCCAGCAGCGTGCGGGACACCGGGGAGCTGTTTTTT. This gives the protein CASSVRDTGELFF.

The chain combines TRBV2 with TRBJ2-1; unclear D gene. The CDR3 extends over 11 amino acids. Per the germline V gene, CDR1 is SNHLY and CDR2 is FYNNEI. The ends were cut back, 2 bases at V and 15 bases at J, with 11 bases in the middle. CDR3 amino acids: CASSERLRAFF. DNA for the CDR3: TGTGCCAGCAGTGAACGATTGCGAGCGTTCTTC.

The V and J genes are TRBV27 and TRBJ1-2; 7 positions match TRBD1. With 5 bases clipped from V and 3 bases from J, the junction kept 6 bases outside the gene matches. CDR1 is MNHEY and CDR2 is SMNVEV in the germline V gene (reference sequence). CDR3 length: 14 residues. CDR3 loop: CASSPTGLDYGYTF. As DNA, the CDR3 is TGTGCCAGCAGTCCGACAGGGCTTGACTATGGCTACACCTTC.

This clone appeared once. The chain combines TRBV18 with TRBJ1-5, with 8 bases fitting TRBD1. Germline V gene sequence: CDR1 KGHSH, CDR2 LQKENI. V shed 6 bases and J 7 bases; nucleotides not matched to a gene: 17. CDR3 length: 17 residues. CDR3: CASSSSGPRGLGQPQHF. The CDR3 region has the DNA TGTGCCAGCTCCTCTTCAGGCCCCAGGGGGCTCGGCCAGCCCCAGCATTTT.

The rearrangement links TRBV28 to TRBJ2-7, with D tentatively TRBD1 (5 bases). Looked up from germline, CDR1 is MDHEN and CDR2 is SYDVKM. The length of the CDR3 is 13 residues. V lost 8 bases and J 2 bases, leaving 13 bases between the germline ends. The CDR3 bases are TGTGCCAGCCAACAGGATTTGGCCTACGAGCAGTACTTC. This encodes CASQQDLAYEQYF.

This chain uses TRBV7-8 with TRBJ2-1; 15 nucleotides match TRBD2. This CDR3 region has 21 residues. Germline V gene data show CDR1 as SGHVS and CDR2 as FQNEAQ. V trimming: 5 bases; J trimming: 4 bases; junction bases outside the gene matches: 18. CDR3 bases: TGTGCCAGCAGCCCACGCTCAGGATACCGGGGACTAGCGGGAGGATACAATGAGCAGTTCTTC. Translation gives CASSPRSGYRGLAGGYNEQFF.

In its sample, this clone was seen once. The CDR3 spells CAISESLTQQETQYF. The CDR3 DNA reads as TGTGCCATCAGTGAGTCGTTGACACAACAAGAGACCCAGTACTTC. The chain employs TRBV10-3 and TRBJ2-5; D ambiguous. The CDR3 contains 15 residues. Trimming removed 0 bases at V and 2 bases at J, with 10 bases between. Germline loops: CDR1 ENHRY, CDR2 SYGVKD.

This clone was detected only once. V and J are TRBV11-2 and TRBJ2-7; maybe TRBD2 (5 bases). The CDR3 covers 12 residues. Trimming stripped 4 bases from V and 7 bases from J, with 11 bases between. Germline V gene lookup returns CDR1 SGHAT and CDR2 FQNNGV. CDR3 sequence reads: CASSYLGGEQYF. In nucleotides, the CDR3 is TGTGCCAGCAGCTACCTTGGCGGGGAGCAGTACTTC.

The rearrangement links TRBV6-2 or TRBV6-3 to TRBJ2-3; possibly TRBD1 for D (6 bases). V lost 4 bases and J 3 bases, leaving 20 bases between the germline ends. This CDR3 region has 17 residues. Germline CDR1 MNHEY, CDR2 SVGEGT. The CDR3 DNA follows: TGTGCCAGCAGTTCCGCTAGTAGAGGGGGTCCTACAGATACGCAGTATTTT. This sequence encodes CASSSASRGGPTDTQYF.

CDR3 residues: CASSYGAGRSEDTQYF. As DNA, the CDR3 is TGTGCCAGCAGTTATGGAGCGGGGAGATCAGAAGATACGCAGTATTTT. The V call is TRBV6-2 or TRBV6-3, the J call TRBJ2-3, with 7 bases lining up with TRBD2. CDR3 size: 16 residues. With 3 bases clipped from V and 5 bases from J, the junction kept 11 bases outside the gene matches. The germline V gene has CDR1 MNHEY and CDR2 SVGEGT.

The chain uses TRBV12-5 and TRBJ2-3, with 7 bases fitting TRBD1. With 5 bases clipped from V and 2 bases from J, the junction kept 7 bases outside the gene matches. The CDR3 runs 15 residues. Germline-derived CDR1 and CDR2 are LGHNT and FRNRAP. The CDR3 region is CASGRGQGPTDTQYF. CDR3 bases: TGTGCTAGTGGTAGGGGGCAGGGCCCCACAGATACGCAGTATTTT.

The rearrangement joins TRBV18 to TRBJ2-7; TRBD2 agrees at 13 bases. CDR1 is KGHSH and CDR2 is LQKENI in the germline V gene. V gave up 6 bases and J gave up 8 bases; unmatched junction bases: 10. The CDR3 is made up of 15 amino acids. The DNA for the CDR3 is TGTGCCAGCTCGGCCGGGACTAGCGGGGATTCGAAGCAGTACTTC. Its translation: CASSAGTSGDSKQYF.

The CDR3 DNA reads TGTGCCAGCAGTTTATCGCAGGGTACTCAGCCCCAGCATTTT. Its protein is CASSLSQGTQPQHF. J is TRBJ1-5 and V is TRBV27, with TRBD1 as a possible D gene (5 bases). The CDR3 contains 14 residues. CDR1 is MNHEY and CDR2 is SMNVEV in the germline V gene (reference sequence). Trimming took off 0 bases at V and 6 bases at J, with 9 bases between the two ends.

V is TRBV3-1 (or the pseudogene TRBV3-2) and J is TRBJ2-5; perhaps TRBD2 as D (6 bases). The CDR3 totals 14 residues. V was shortened by 4 bases and J by 3 bases, with 12 bases between the two germline ends. Germline V lookup: CDR1 LGHDT, CDR2 YNNKEL (reference sequence). The CDR3 region has the DNA TGTGCCAGCAGCCCCAGCATAGCGGAAGAGACCCAGTACTTC. Residues: CASSPSIAEETQYF.

V usage is TRBV30 and J usage is TRBJ2-3, with D perhaps matching TRBD1 (6 bases). This CDR3 comprises 15 residues. Germline assignment: CDR1 GTSNPN and CDR2 SVGIG (reference sequence). The V and J ends lost 5 bases and 0 bases respectively, with 15 bases between them. The CDR3, as DNA: TGTGCCTGGGGTGAGGTGGGGGCTAGCACAGATACGCAGTATTTT. Encoded protein: CAWGEVGASTDTQYF.

The chain recombines TRBV29-1 with TRBJ2-7; 9 bases match TRBD2. V was pared by 8 bases and J by 5 bases, with 10 bases of the junction left unmatched. The CDR3 extends over 13 amino acids. Germline assignment: CDR1 SQVTM and CDR2 ANQGSEA. The CDR3 sequence is CSFLREGRDEQYF. The CDR3 coding sequence is TGCAGCTTTTTGCGGGAGGGCCGGGACGAGCAGTACTTC.

The rearrangement uses TRBV5-4 and TRBJ2-3, with a tentative D call TRBD1 (6 bases). Germline V gene sequence: CDR1 SGHNT, CDR2 YYREEE (reference sequence). Trimming left V 4 bases short and J 6 bases short, with 15 bases between. This CDR3 comprises 14 residues. The CDR3 sequence is CASSRPQRGDTQYF. CDR3 in DNA: TGTGCCAGCAGCAGACCGCAAAGGGGGGATACGCAGTATTTT.

This clone was found once. This chain connects TRBV10-3 to TRBJ2-3; 8 nucleotides agree with TRBD2. Germline CDR1 ENHRY, CDR2 SYGVKD. This CDR3 spans 16 amino acids. J lost 0 bases, V lost 3 bases, and 5 bases had no gene match. CDR3 protein: CAISDYGTSSTDTQYF. CDR3 sequence (DNA): TGTGCCATCAGTGACTACGGGACTAGTAGCACAGATACGCAGTATTTT.

The chain recombines TRBV3-1 (or the pseudogene TRBV3-2) with TRBJ1-4, with D possibly being TRBD1 (6 bases). V lost 1 base, J lost 3 bases, and 12 bases lay in between. The CDR3 has 16 amino acids. Germline V gene lookup returns CDR1 LGHDT and CDR2 YNNKEL (reference sequence). The CDR3 DNA reads TGTGCCAGCAGCCAAGGCTGGGGGCTGGCTAATGAAAAACTGTTTTTT. As protein: CASSQGWGLANEKLFF.

This chain uses TRBV11-3 with TRBJ2-1; D possibly corresponds to TRBD1 (6 bases). The CDR3 runs 16 residues. The V end was cut by 5 bases, the J end by 8 bases, with 22 bases between. Germline V gene data show CDR1 as SGHNT and CDR2 as YENEEA. CDR3 DNA: TGTGCCAGCAGCCGTGGGGGCCCGGGCGCGCCCGATGAGCAGTTCTTC. It codes for CASSRGGPGAPDEQFF.

V and J are TRBV10-2 and TRBJ2-2, with 7 bases fitting TRBD2. V gave up 2 bases and J gave up 6 bases; unmatched junction bases: 21. There are 20 residues in the CDR3. The V gene's germline CDR1 is WSHSY and CDR2 SAAADI. The CDR3 spells CASSEARGLVAGEESGELFF. In nucleotides, the CDR3 is TGCGCCAGCAGTGAGGCCCGGGGATTAGTGGCGGGAGAGGAATCCGGGGAGCTGTTTTTT.

The chain couples TRBV6-6 to TRBJ2-2, with 8 bases matching TRBD1. Losses at the gene ends were 2 bases for V and 4 bases for J; bases not matched to a gene: 3. This CDR3 spans 15 amino acids. The germline V gene has CDR1 MNHNY and CDR2 SVGAGI (reference sequence). CDR3 in amino acids: CASSYGTGPTGELFF. DNA for the CDR3: TGTGCCAGCAGTTACGGGACAGGACCCACCGGGGAGCTGTTTTTT.

This clone was counted a single time. The rearrangement uses TRBV13 and TRBJ1-1, with 10 bases fitting TRBD1. V was clipped by 5 bases and J by 2 bases; unmatched bases: 14. The CDR3 consists of 18 residues. Germline V gene data show CDR1 as PRHDT and CDR2 as FYEKMQ (reference sequence). CDR3: CASSPQDDRGLFNTEAFF. DNA of the CDR3: TGTGCCAGCAGCCCCCAAGACGACAGGGGGCTTTTTAACACTGAAGCTTTCTTT. The full variable domain, rest sourced from reference TRBV13 and TRBJ1-1, is AAGVIQSPRHLIKEKRETATLKCYPIPRHDTVYWYQQGPGQDPQFLISFYEKMQSDKGSIPDRFSAQQFSDYHSELNMSSLELGDSALYFCASSPQDDRGLFNTEAFFGQGTRLTVV.

V usage is TRBV7-2 and J usage is TRBJ1-5; 10 positions match TRBD1. CDR3 size: 16 residues. Germline assignment: CDR1 SGHTA and CDR2 FQGNSA. V lost 1 base and J lost 7; bases outside the gene matches: 7. For the CDR3, the DNA is TGTGCCAGCAGCTTAGTGCCGACAGGGGGCGCGCAGCCCCAGCATTTT. Protein: CASSLVPTGGAQPQHF.